This TCR beta chain comes out of a study of response to subunit inactivated influenza vaccine. Study-wide points: The authors offered the suggestion that each seasonal influenza vaccination recruits few new T cells.

TCRdb independently ran MiXCR on the RT-PCR reads; one entry per CDR3 protein. The table has approximately 520,000 distinct CDR3 sequences, about 25% seen once. Comments on this clonotype: The antigen is unknown.

The CDR3 covers 14 residues. Losses at the gene ends were 0 bases for V and 5 bases for J; bases not matched to a gene: 2. From germline, CDR1 is SGHNT and CDR2 YYREEE (reference sequence). This sequence originates from a man aged 45-60 years who received an inactivated influenza vaccine. This specimen consisted of CD4+ T cells sorted from PBMCs, obtained 4 to 6 days after vaccination. This chain connects TRBV5-4 to TRBJ2-1, with 7 nucleotides matching TRBD2. The CDR3 is CASSLVGLNNEQFF. CDR3 coding DNA: TGTGCCAGCAGCTTGGTGGGACTAAACAATGAGCAGTTCTTC.